The next 5 T cell receptor beta chains were all read from a single sample in a study of T cells after yellow fever vaccination (dated by TCRdb to between 2018 and 2021). The library was built by means of 5' RACE. This sample was sequenced with an Illumina HiSeq 2500. The raw public data were reprocessed by TCRdb itself: fastp quality trimming at Q25, MiXCR clonotype calling, in-frame beta chains only. Under each unique CDR3 protein, matching rows form one entry showing the most common genes and DNA. Within this sample are 450,000 to 550,000 distinct CDR3 sequences, with 20% to 25% of them counted one time only. The ten largest account for roughly a sixth of the sample. In the paper's terms, the treatment or condition label means: live attenuated yellow fever vaccine strain. Sequences were derived from PBMCs, sampled 21 days after the first yellow fever vaccination. The receptors stem from a man in his late teens or twenties who received the YFV17D yellow fever vaccine.

The rearrangement uses TRBV7-9 and TRBJ2-7; the D is unclear. The CDR3 runs to 12 residues. The germline V gene has CDR1 SEHNR and CDR2 FQNEAQ (reference sequence). V shed 5 bases and J shed 4 bases, with 9 bases lying between them. The CDR3 nucleotides are TGTGCCAGCAGCCCCGAAAGGTACGAGCAGTACGTC. Amino acid sequence: CASSPERYEQYV.

The chain recombines TRBV29-1 with TRBJ2-3, with 9 bases fitting TRBD1. This CDR3 has 13 residues. Germline V gene sequence: CDR1 SQVTM, CDR2 ANQGSEA. Losses at the gene ends were 7 bases for V and 6 bases for J; bases not matched to a gene: 8. DNA for the CDR3: TGCAGCGCTACGGACAGGGGAGGGGATACGCAGTATTTT. Translated: CSATDRGGDTQYF.

In its sample, this clonotype was seen a few times. The chain combines TRBV12-3 or TRBV12-4 with TRBJ1-1; the D gene is possibly TRBD1 (5 bases). Trimming cost V 7 bases and J 5 bases, with 14 bases left between them. The CDR3 consists of 13 residues. CDR3 nucleotides: TGTGCCAGCACCATAGGGGTGGAAACTGAAGCTTTCTTT. Protein product: CASTIGVETEAFF.

A remark on this clonotype: At one end the junction does not follow the germline gene, possibly because of a read error. This chain links TRBV12-3 or TRBV12-4 with TRBJ2-7; D call uncertain. This CDR3 is 13 amino acids long. The CDR3 protein is CTSSLSQSYEQYF. CDR3 sequence (DNA): TGTACCAGCAGTCTATCACAGAGTTACGAGCAGTACTTC.

The chain uses TRBV4-3 and TRBJ2-5, with 11 bases aligning to TRBD2. Trimming at V came to 0 bases and at J to 4 bases, leaving 13 bases not matched to a gene. The CDR3 runs 19 residues. Per the germline V gene, CDR1 is LGHNA and CDR2 is YSLEER. The chain's CDR3 is CASSQDPLAGGSRVETQYF. The CDR3 coding sequence is TGCGCCAGCAGCCAAGATCCCCTAGCGGGGGGCTCCCGCGTAGAGACCCAGTACTTC.